This T cell receptor beta chain appears in the sequencing data of a study of T cells in Graves' hyperthyroidism and ophthalmopathy. This clonotype occurred many times. The CDR3 regions of TCR beta were amplified from RNA transcripts. The HTBI primer set served for first-round RT-PCR of the TCR CDR3. TCRdb re-derived calls from the multiplex PCR reads in MiXCR, one entry per CDR3 protein. The table lists some 720,000 distinct CDR3 sequences, over 15% of them singletons. The CDR3 has 15 amino acids. CDR1 and CDR2 (germline): SNHLY, FYNNEI. V lost 4 bases, J lost 0 bases, and 13 bases lay in between. V is TRBV2 and J is TRBJ2-7; D might be TRBD1 (5 bases). Specimen: blood. This clonotype was sampled from a man aged 18 to 30 with Graves' hyperthyroidism. CDR3 loop: CASSVRQTSSYEQYF. The CDR3 DNA reads as TGTGCCAGCAGTGTAAGACAGACGAGCTCCTACGAGCAGTACTTC.